Described below is a single T cell receptor beta chain sequence and its context. No antigen is known for it. Primers included in the PCR were 60 Vbeta and 13 Jbeta primers. TCRdb's table, derived via immunoSEQ multiplex PCR, lists solely in-frame clones and lacks some. The sample lists about 210,000 clones, 82% occurring once. This entry is derived from a study of cytomegalovirus exposure and HLA in healthy donors. Study details: The roughly 100 million unique TCR beta sequences, from about 179 million T cells, were found by an earlier analysis.

CDR3 length: 12 residues. Germline V gene data show CDR1 as SGHDT and CDR2 as YYEEEE. Trimming stripped 3 bases from V and 3 bases from J, with 6 bases between. Study-level results: A missense DCLRE1C variant was associated with V- and J-gene trimming of TCR beta chains in a later analysis, and an independent cohort replicated the association. In an earlier analysis, about 87% or about 30%: the productive usage of most TCR beta V segments.

V and J are TRBV5-6 and TRBJ2-5; possibly TRBD1 for D (6 bases). This clonotype was obtained from a man aged 35 to 55 in good health and CMV-seropositive. The sample taken for sequencing was PBMCs. The CDR3 nucleotides are TGTGCCAGCAGCTGGACAGAAGAGACCCAGTACTTC. The encoded protein is CASSWTEETQYF.